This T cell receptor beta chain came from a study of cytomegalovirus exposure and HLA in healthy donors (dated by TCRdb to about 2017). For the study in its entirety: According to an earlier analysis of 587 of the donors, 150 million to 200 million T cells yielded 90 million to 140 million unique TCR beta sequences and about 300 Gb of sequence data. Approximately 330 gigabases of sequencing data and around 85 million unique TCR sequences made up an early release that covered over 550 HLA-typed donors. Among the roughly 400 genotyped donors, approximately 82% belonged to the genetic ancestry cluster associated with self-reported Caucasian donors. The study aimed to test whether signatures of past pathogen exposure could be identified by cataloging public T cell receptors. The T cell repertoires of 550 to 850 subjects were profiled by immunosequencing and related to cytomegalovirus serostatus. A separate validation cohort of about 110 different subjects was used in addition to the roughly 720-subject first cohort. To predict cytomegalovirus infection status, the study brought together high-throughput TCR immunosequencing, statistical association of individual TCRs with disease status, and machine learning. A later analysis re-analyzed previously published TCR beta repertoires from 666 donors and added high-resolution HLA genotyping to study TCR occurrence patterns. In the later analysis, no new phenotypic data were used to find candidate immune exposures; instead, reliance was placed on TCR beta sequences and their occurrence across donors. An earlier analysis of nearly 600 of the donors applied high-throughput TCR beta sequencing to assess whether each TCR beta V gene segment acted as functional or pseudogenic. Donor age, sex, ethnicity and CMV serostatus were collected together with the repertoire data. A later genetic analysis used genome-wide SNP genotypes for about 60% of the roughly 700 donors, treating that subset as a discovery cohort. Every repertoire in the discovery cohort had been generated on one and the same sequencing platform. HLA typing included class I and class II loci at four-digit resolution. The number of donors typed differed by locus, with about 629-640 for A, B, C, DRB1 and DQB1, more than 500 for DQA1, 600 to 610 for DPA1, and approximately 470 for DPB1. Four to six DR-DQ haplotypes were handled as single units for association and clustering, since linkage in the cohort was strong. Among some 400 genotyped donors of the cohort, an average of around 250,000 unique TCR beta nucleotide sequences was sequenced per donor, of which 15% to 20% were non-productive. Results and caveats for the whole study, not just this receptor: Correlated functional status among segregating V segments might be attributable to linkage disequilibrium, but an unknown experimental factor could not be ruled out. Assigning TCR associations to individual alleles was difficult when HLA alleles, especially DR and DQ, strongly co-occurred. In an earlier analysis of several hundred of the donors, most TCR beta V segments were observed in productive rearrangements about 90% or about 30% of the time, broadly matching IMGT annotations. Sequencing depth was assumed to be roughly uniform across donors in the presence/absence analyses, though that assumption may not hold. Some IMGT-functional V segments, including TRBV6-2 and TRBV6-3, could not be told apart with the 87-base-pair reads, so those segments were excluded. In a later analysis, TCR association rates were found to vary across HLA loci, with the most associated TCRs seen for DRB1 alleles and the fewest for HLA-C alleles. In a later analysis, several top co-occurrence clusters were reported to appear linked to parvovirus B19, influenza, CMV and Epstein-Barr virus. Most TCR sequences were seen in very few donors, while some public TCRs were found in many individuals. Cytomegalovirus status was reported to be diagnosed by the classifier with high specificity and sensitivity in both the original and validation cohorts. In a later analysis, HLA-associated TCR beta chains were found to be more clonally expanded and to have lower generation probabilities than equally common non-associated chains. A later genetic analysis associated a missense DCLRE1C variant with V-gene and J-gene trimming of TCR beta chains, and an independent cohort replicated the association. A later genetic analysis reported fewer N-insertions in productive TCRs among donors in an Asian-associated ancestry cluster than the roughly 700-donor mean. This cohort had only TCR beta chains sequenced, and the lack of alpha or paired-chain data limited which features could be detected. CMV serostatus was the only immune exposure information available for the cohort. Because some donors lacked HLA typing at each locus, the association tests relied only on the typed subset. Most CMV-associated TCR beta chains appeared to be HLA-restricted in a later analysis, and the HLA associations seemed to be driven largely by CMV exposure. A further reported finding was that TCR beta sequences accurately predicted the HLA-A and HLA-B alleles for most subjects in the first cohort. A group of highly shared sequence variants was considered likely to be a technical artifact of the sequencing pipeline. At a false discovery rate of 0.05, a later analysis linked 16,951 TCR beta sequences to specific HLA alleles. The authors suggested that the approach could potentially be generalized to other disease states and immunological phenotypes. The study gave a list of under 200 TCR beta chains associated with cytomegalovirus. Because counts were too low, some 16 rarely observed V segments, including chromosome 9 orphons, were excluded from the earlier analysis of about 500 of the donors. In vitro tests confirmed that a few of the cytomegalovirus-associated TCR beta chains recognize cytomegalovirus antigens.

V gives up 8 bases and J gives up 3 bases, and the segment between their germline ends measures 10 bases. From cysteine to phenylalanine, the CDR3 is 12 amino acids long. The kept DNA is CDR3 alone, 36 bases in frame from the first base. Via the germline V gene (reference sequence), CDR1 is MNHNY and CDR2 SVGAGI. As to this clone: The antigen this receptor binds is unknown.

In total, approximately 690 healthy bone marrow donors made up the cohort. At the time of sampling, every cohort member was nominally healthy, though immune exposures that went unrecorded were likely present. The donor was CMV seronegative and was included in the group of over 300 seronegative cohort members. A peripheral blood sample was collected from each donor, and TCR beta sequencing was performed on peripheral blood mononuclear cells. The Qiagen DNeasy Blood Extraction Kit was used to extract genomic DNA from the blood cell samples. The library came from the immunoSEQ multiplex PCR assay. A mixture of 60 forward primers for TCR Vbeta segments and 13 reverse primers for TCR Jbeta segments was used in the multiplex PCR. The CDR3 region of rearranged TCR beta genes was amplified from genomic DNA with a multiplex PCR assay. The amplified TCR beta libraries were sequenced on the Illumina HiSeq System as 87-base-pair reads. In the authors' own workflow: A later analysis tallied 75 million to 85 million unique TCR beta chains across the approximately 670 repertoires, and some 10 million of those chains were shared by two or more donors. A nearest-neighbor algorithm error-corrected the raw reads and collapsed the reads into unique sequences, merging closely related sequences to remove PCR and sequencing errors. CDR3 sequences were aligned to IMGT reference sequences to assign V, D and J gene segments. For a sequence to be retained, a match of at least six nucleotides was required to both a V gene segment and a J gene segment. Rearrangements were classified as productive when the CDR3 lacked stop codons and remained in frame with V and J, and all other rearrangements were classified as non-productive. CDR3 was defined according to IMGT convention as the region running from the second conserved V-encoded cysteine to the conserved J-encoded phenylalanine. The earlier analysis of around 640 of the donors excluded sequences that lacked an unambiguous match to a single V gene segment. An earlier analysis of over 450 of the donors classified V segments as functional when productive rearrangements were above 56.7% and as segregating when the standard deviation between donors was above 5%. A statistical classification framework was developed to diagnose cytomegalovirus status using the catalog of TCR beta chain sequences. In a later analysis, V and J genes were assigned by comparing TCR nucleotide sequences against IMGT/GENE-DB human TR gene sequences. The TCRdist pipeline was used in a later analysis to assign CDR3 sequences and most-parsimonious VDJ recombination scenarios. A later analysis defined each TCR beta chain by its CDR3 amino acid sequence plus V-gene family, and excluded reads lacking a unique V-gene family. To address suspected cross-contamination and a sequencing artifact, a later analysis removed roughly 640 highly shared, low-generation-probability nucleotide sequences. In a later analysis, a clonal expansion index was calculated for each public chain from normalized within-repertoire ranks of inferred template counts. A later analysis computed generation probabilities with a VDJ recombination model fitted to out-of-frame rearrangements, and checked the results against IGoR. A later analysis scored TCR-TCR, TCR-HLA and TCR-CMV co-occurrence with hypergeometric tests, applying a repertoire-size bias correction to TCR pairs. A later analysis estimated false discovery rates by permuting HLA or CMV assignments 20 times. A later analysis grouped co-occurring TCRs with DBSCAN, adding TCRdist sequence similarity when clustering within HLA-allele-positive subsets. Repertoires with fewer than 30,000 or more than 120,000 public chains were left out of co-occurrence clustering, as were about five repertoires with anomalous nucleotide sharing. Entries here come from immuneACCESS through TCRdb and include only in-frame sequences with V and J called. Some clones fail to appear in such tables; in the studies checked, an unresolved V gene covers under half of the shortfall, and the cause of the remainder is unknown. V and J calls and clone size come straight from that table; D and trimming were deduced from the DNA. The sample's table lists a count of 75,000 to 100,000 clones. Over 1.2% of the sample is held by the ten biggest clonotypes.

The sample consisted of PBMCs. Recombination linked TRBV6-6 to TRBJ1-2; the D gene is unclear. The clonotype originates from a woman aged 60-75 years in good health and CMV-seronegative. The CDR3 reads CASAQEDYGYTF. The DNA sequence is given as TGTGCCAGCGCTCAGGAAGACTATGGCTACACCTTC.